A selection of T cell receptor beta chains follows, all from one sample in a study of blood T cell repertoires in COVID-19. Here immunoSEQ multiplex PCR was the method, and the copy in TCRdb shows in-frame clones only, minus some. Among approximately 70,000 clones listed, approximately 85% were seen once. Sequencing was performed on peripheral blood. These receptors all stem from a human donor in a cohort sampled during active COVID-19. The CDR3 runs from the conserved cysteine through the conserved F or W. Fields, in order: CDR3 DNA, CDR3 protein, D gene, clone size, V gene, J gene. D genes are given only for firm matches. Rows give clone size only sometimes, using once, few, many, or a class for an expanded clone.

CDR3nt: TGTGCCAGCAGCTTAGAACGGGGGGCCTACAATGAGCAGTTCTTC; CDR3aa: CASSLERGAYNEQFF; d_gene: TRBD2; abundance: -; v_gene: TRBV11-2; j_gene: TRBJ2-1
CDR3nt: TGTGCCAGCAGCTTAGACGGCAGGGCTGGGATGGATTTTGTGTTCTTC; CDR3aa: CASSLDGRAGMDFVFF; d_gene: -; abundance: few; v_gene: TRBV11-3; j_gene: TRBJ2-1
CDR3nt: TGTGCCAGCCCTAAATTCGAGTTTTTCAAGACGGAGCGAGACACAGATACGCAGTATTTT; CDR3aa: CASPKFEFFKTERDTDTQYF; d_gene: -; abundance: few; v_gene: TRBV5-8; j_gene: TRBJ2-3
CDR3nt: TGTGCCAGCAGACGACTAGCGGGAGGGCTCACAGATACGCAGTATTTT; CDR3aa: CASRRLAGGLTDTQYF; d_gene: TRBD2; abundance: -; v_gene: TRBV28; j_gene: TRBJ2-3
CDR3nt: TGTGCCAGCAGCACTAGCTCCTACGAGCAGTACTTC; CDR3aa: CASSTSSYEQYF; d_gene: -; abundance: few; v_gene: TRBV7-9; j_gene: TRBJ2-7
CDR3nt: TGTGCCAGTCGTCCCTTTAGCAATCAGCCCCAGCATTTT; CDR3aa: CASRPFSNQPQHF; d_gene: -; abundance: -; v_gene: TRBV18; j_gene: TRBJ1-5
CDR3nt: TGTGCCAGCAGCTCGACCCGACTAGCGGGGGGAGGGGAGACCCAGTACTTC; CDR3aa: CASSSTRLAGGGETQYF; d_gene: TRBD2; abundance: -; v_gene: TRBV11-2; j_gene: TRBJ2-5
CDR3nt: TGCGCCAGCAGCTTGGCCGAGGGAGGAGAGCAGTTCTTC; CDR3aa: CASSLAEGGEQFF; d_gene: -; abundance: -; v_gene: TRBV5-1; j_gene: TRBJ2-1
CDR3nt: TGCGCCAGCAGCTCAGACATAGGGCCGGGGTACGGCAATGAGCAGTTCTTC; CDR3aa: CASSSDIGPGYGNEQFF; d_gene: -; abundance: once; v_gene: TRBV5-1; j_gene: TRBJ2-1
CDR3nt: TGTGCCAGCAGCCCGGAGCCGGGACTAGCCCATGAGCAGTTCTTC; CDR3aa: CASSPEPGLAHEQFF; d_gene: TRBD2; abundance: -; v_gene: TRBV3-1/TRBV3-2; j_gene: TRBJ2-1
CDR3nt: TGTGCCAGCAACCCAACACGTACCGGGGAGCTGTTTTTT; CDR3aa: CASNPTRTGELFF; d_gene: -; abundance: -; v_gene: TRBV2; j_gene: TRBJ2-2
CDR3nt: TGTGCCAGCAGTTGGGCCGCCTCTGGAAACACCATATATTTT; CDR3aa: CASSWAASGNTIYF; d_gene: -; abundance: -; v_gene: TRBV13; j_gene: TRBJ1-3
CDR3nt: TGTGCCAGTAGTGTCACAGGCTCCTACAATGAGCAGTTCTTC; CDR3aa: CASSVTGSYNEQFF; d_gene: -; abundance: -; v_gene: TRBV19; j_gene: TRBJ2-1
CDR3nt: TGTGCCAGCAGCCCCCGGGGTAGCAATCAGCCCCAGCATTTT; CDR3aa: CASSPRGSNQPQHF; d_gene: -; abundance: -; v_gene: TRBV11-2; j_gene: TRBJ1-5
CDR3nt: TGTGCCAGCAGCTTATCCCAGGGGGTCAGCACCGGGGAGCTGTTTTTT; CDR3aa: CASSLSQGVSTGELFF; d_gene: TRBD1; abundance: once; v_gene: TRBV7-2; j_gene: TRBJ2-2
CDR3nt: TGTGCCAGCAGTTTCCCTCCGGGACAGAGCAAGTATTTT; CDR3aa: CASSFPPGQSKYF; d_gene: TRBD1; abundance: -; v_gene: TRBV28; j_gene: TRBJ2-3
CDR3nt: TGTGCCAGCAGCTTGGGAGGCGCGAGCGCCGGAAACACCATATATTTT; CDR3aa: CASSLGGASAGNTIYF; d_gene: -; abundance: -; v_gene: TRBV7-8; j_gene: TRBJ1-3
CDR3nt: TGTGCCAGACCTTCAAGACAGGGGACCTACGAGCAGTACTTC; CDR3aa: CARPSRQGTYEQYF; d_gene: -; abundance: -; v_gene: TRBV21-1; j_gene: TRBJ2-7
CDR3nt: TGTGCCTGGGGTAGCACCTCGGCGGGGGCTAGCACAGATACGCAGTATTTT; CDR3aa: CAWGSTSAGASTDTQYF; d_gene: -; abundance: -; v_gene: TRBV30; j_gene: TRBJ2-3
CDR3nt: TGTGCCAGCAGCCAGGAGACTGCGGAGACCCAGTACTTC; CDR3aa: CASSQETAETQYF; d_gene: -; abundance: once; v_gene: TRBV3-1/TRBV3-2; j_gene: TRBJ2-5
CDR3nt: TGCGCCAGCAGCCCGAGACTAGCGGGGAGCGCGTACCAAGAGACCCAGTACTTC; CDR3aa: CASSPRLAGSAYQETQYF; d_gene: TRBD2; abundance: -; v_gene: TRBV5-1; j_gene: TRBJ2-5
CDR3nt: TGCGCCAGCAGCTTGGTCTCAGGGGCTTCGGGCTACACCTTC; CDR3aa: CASSLVSGASGYTF; d_gene: -; abundance: -; v_gene: TRBV5-1; j_gene: TRBJ1-2
CDR3nt: TGTGCCAGCAGTTTAGCCGACAGGAGGAACACCTTC; CDR3aa: CASSLADRRNTF; d_gene: -; abundance: -; v_gene: TRBV12-3/TRBV12-4; j_gene: TRBJ1-2
CDR3nt: TGTGCCAGCAGCCGGCCCCCGGGACAGGGAGATGAAAAACTGTTTTTT; CDR3aa: CASSRPPGQGDEKLFF; d_gene: TRBD1; abundance: -; v_gene: TRBV6-6; j_gene: TRBJ1-4
CDR3nt: TGTGCCAGCGGTCAGGGGGCCGGAGATACGCAGTATTTT; CDR3aa: CASGQGAGDTQYF; d_gene: TRBD1; abundance: -; v_gene: TRBV7-8; j_gene: TRBJ2-3
CDR3nt: TGTGCCAGCAGCTCCGCCCCCGGGACAGGGGGAGTCGGGGAGCTGTTTTTT; CDR3aa: CASSSAPGTGGVGELFF; d_gene: TRBD1; abundance: -; v_gene: TRBV7-2; j_gene: TRBJ2-2
CDR3nt: TGTGCCAGCAGCTCCGCGGGACTAGCCTCCTACGAGCAGTACTTC; CDR3aa: CASSSAGLASYEQYF; d_gene: TRBD2; abundance: few; v_gene: TRBV7-9; j_gene: TRBJ2-7
CDR3nt: TGTGCCAGCACTATAGCGGGGGTGAACACCGGGGAGCTGTTTTTT; CDR3aa: CASTIAGVNTGELFF; d_gene: TRBD2; abundance: -; v_gene: TRBV28; j_gene: TRBJ2-2
CDR3nt: TGTGCCGGGCGGGACAGGGGAGCGGAGACCCAGTACTTC; CDR3aa: CAGRDRGAETQYF; d_gene: TRBD1; abundance: -; v_gene: TRBV6-5; j_gene: TRBJ2-5
CDR3nt: TGCAGTGCTAGTGGGGCTAGCGGGAGCAGCGAGCAGTACTTC; CDR3aa: CSASGASGSSEQYF; d_gene: TRBD2; abundance: -; v_gene: TRBV20-1; j_gene: TRBJ2-7
CDR3nt: TGCGCCAGCAGCCTTGGGGCTAGCGGGGGGCGAACCGAGCAGTACTTC; CDR3aa: CASSLGASGGRTEQYF; d_gene: TRBD2; abundance: -; v_gene: TRBV4-1; j_gene: TRBJ2-7
CDR3nt: TGTGCCAGCAGCGCTGGAGCGGGCATAAGCTCCTACAATGAGCAGTTCTTC; CDR3aa: CASSAGAGISSYNEQFF; d_gene: -; abundance: -; v_gene: TRBV6-4; j_gene: TRBJ2-1
CDR3nt: TGTGCCAGCAGCCCCACGTGGACAGGGGCCCTCTCTGGAAACACCATATATTTT; CDR3aa: CASSPTWTGALSGNTIYF; d_gene: TRBD1; abundance: -; v_gene: TRBV5-6; j_gene: TRBJ1-3
CDR3nt: TGTGCCTGGGTAAAGACAGACATGAACACTGAAGCTTTCTTT; CDR3aa: CAWVKTDMNTEAFF; d_gene: -; abundance: -; v_gene: TRBV30; j_gene: TRBJ1-1
CDR3nt: TGTGCCAGCAGCTTTTATAGCGGGAGGGCCTCGTCGCGGGATACGCAGTATTTT; CDR3aa: CASSFYSGRASSRDTQYF; d_gene: TRBD2; abundance: -; v_gene: TRBV11-2; j_gene: TRBJ2-3
CDR3nt: TGTGCCAGCAGTTTAAGTGGGCCCGGGGAGCTGTTTTTT; CDR3aa: CASSLSGPGELFF; d_gene: -; abundance: -; v_gene: TRBV27; j_gene: TRBJ2-2
CDR3nt: TGTGCCAGCACTGAAGACCCTATGCGAGGCTACACCTTC; CDR3aa: CASTEDPMRGYTF; d_gene: -; abundance: -; v_gene: TRBV6-1; j_gene: TRBJ1-2
CDR3nt: TGTGCCATCAGTGCCTATTCTAGCGCCCCCGGGGGGAACGGGGAGCTGTTTTTT; CDR3aa: CAISAYSSAPGGNGELFF; d_gene: TRBD2; abundance: -; v_gene: TRBV10-3; j_gene: TRBJ2-2
CDR3nt: TGTGCCAGCAGCCGGGGACAGAACTACGAGCAGTACTTC; CDR3aa: CASSRGQNYEQYF; d_gene: TRBD1; abundance: -; v_gene: TRBV7-2; j_gene: TRBJ2-7
CDR3nt: TGTGCCAGCAGCTTGAAGACAGCGAACACCGGGGAGCTGTTTTTT; CDR3aa: CASSLKTANTGELFF; d_gene: -; abundance: -; v_gene: TRBV5-4; j_gene: TRBJ2-2
CDR3nt: TGTGCCAGCAGCCCCCTAGGGGGCACTGAAGCTTTCTTT; CDR3aa: CASSPLGGTEAFF; d_gene: -; abundance: -; v_gene: TRBV7-6; j_gene: TRBJ1-1
CDR3nt: TGTGCCAGCAGCTTAGCGCCCAGTTGGGGGGAGCTGTTTTTT; CDR3aa: CASSLAPSWGELFF; d_gene: -; abundance: -; v_gene: TRBV7-9; j_gene: TRBJ2-2
CDR3nt: TGTGCCAGCAGCTTTAACAGGATTAACGAGCAGTACTTC; CDR3aa: CASSFNRINEQYF; d_gene: -; abundance: -; v_gene: TRBV7-8; j_gene: TRBJ2-7
CDR3nt: TGTGCCAGCATCCCTGGGCGCACAGATACGCAGTATTTT; CDR3aa: CASIPGRTDTQYF; d_gene: -; abundance: -; v_gene: TRBV6-2/TRBV6-3; j_gene: TRBJ2-3
CDR3nt: TGTGCCAGTAGTGTACAGGTGAGCTCCTACGAGCAGTACTTC; CDR3aa: CASSVQVSSYEQYF; d_gene: -; abundance: few; v_gene: TRBV19; j_gene: TRBJ2-7
CDR3nt: TGTGCCAGCAGTAAGGGGGAAAATGAAAAACTGTTTTTT; CDR3aa: CASSKGENEKLFF; d_gene: -; abundance: once; v_gene: TRBV5-4; j_gene: TRBJ1-4
CDR3nt: TGTGCCAGCAGCATCGGGACAGGGGTTTTGGCAGATACGCAGTATTTT; CDR3aa: CASSIGTGVLADTQYF; d_gene: TRBD1; abundance: -; v_gene: TRBV7-9; j_gene: TRBJ2-3
CDR3nt: TGCGCCAGCAGTCAATCGTCCAGGAAAAATCAGCCCCAGCATTTT; CDR3aa: CASSQSSRKNQPQHF; d_gene: -; abundance: -; v_gene: TRBV23-1; j_gene: TRBJ1-5
CDR3nt: TGTGCCAGCAGCTCCAGACAGGGTCGCACTGAAGCTTTCTTT; CDR3aa: CASSSRQGRTEAFF; d_gene: TRBD1; abundance: -; v_gene: TRBV5-6; j_gene: TRBJ1-1
CDR3nt: TGTGCCAGCAGGTCGGGGAGCTCCTACAATGAGCAGTTCTTC; CDR3aa: CASRSGSSYNEQFF; d_gene: -; abundance: -; v_gene: TRBV28; j_gene: TRBJ2-1